This T cell receptor beta chain was sequenced for a study of response to subunit inactivated influenza vaccine. General observations from the study: It was the authors' suggestion that each seasonal influenza vaccination recruits few new T cells.

TCRdb fed the RT-PCR reads into MiXCR, producing one record per CDR3 protein. This table has around 650,000 distinct CDR3 sequences, less than 20% appearing once. Trimming removed 4 bases at V and 7 bases at J, with 17 bases between. Germline loops: CDR1 LGHNA, CDR2 YSLEER. This CDR3 spans 16 amino acids. Notes on this clonotype: Antigen: not known.

V is TRBV4-3 and J is TRBJ1-6, with D perhaps TRBD1 (6 bases). Sequencing was performed on PBMCs from blood, taken roughly 12 days after vaccination. The TCR sequence derives from a man aged 45 to 65 who received an inactivated influenza vaccine. The CDR3 spells CASSPTTGVSNSPLHF. The DNA of the CDR3 is TGCGCCAGCAGCCCCACGACAGGAGTAAGCAATTCACCCCTCCACTTT.